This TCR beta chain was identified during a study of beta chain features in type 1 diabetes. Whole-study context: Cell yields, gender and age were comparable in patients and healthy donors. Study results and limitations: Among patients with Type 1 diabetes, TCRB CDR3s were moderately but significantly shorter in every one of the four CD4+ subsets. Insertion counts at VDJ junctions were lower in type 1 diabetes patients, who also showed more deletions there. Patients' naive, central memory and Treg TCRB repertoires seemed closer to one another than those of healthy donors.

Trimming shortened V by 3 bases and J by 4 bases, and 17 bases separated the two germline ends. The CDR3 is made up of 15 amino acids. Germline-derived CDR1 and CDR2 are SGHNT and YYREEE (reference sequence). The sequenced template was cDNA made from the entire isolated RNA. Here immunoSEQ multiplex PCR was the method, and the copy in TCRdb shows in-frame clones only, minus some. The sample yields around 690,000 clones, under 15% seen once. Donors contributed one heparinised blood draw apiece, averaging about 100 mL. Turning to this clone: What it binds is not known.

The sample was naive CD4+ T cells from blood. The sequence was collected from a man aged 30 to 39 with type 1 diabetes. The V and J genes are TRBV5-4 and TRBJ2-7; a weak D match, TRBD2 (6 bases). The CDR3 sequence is CASSYAGRRGYEQYF. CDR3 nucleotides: TGTGCCAGCAGCTACGCAGGGAGGAGAGGGTACGAGCAGTACTTC.